This T cell receptor beta chain was identified during a study of Ad26.COV2.S vaccination and SARS-CoV-2 variants. Study-wide background: The authors gave Ad26.COV2.S intramuscularly, either once or twice 56 days apart. General study findings and limits: Spike-specific TCR breadth in vaccine recipients exceeded that seen in placebo recipients.

Regarding this clone: Its specificity is not known.

Treatment specified: some 19 received Ad26.COV2.S at low or high dose, single or two shots; about 5 received placebo; per-sample allocation not given. Day 63 after the first injection of vaccine or placebo was the sampling time. Some clones are missing from TCRdb's copy, which holds only in-frame ones; the method was immunoSEQ multiplex PCR. This sample has some 370,000 clones, with around four fifths found just once. The sequencing used peripheral blood, collected in a trial of Ad26.COV2.S vaccine versus placebo. This receptor was taken from a person aged 18-60 years who received the Ad26.COV2.S COVID-19 vaccine or a placebo.

The CDR3 DNA follows: TGTGCCAGCAGAGGGGGGGTCGAGCAGTACTTC. Its protein product is CASRGGVEQYF. This chain uses TRBV2 with TRBJ2-7, with a possible D match to TRBD2 (7 bases). V shed 6 bases and J shed 6 bases, with 9 bases lying between them. Germline V gene data show CDR1 as SNHLY and CDR2 as FYNNEI. The CDR3 consists of 11 residues.